This paragraph covers one TCR beta chain sequence. What it binds is unknown. The V and J ends lost 0 bases and 5 bases, in that order; junction bases with no gene match: 5. The CDR3 runs to 16 residues. The germline gives CDR1 SNHLY, CDR2 FYNNEI. The data were produced by immunoSEQ multiplex PCR, yet TCRdb's version contains in-frame clones alone and is incomplete. The sample carries some 150,000 clones, around nine tenths recorded once. This specimen comes from a study of T cell responses to AZD1222 COVID-19 vaccine. Study results and caveats: Most donors were white British and more were female, and clonal diversity was possibly underestimated. Among vaccine-associated CD4 TCRs, coverage spanned spike, with dominance at 160-218 and 743-854. Only a handful of AZD1222 recipients, roughly 6 in all, had baseline seropositivity.

The material sequenced was peripheral blood, taken on day 0 of AZD1222 vaccination. The gene calls are TRBV2 and TRBJ2-7, with 12 bases matching TRBD2. This receptor was taken from an adult in good health. Here the CDR3 reads CASSEAGLAGSHEQYF. The CDR3 DNA reads TGTGCCAGCAGTGAAGCAGGACTAGCGGGAAGCCACGAGCAGTACTTC.